Listed here is a single T cell receptor beta chain. Per the original data handling: Nucleated cell number was recorded as an estimate derived from reference gene primer amplification. Assay used: immunoSEQ multiplex PCR; TCRdb lists only in-frame clones, some missing. Clone size and the V and J calls come from that table; the DNA yielded D and trimming. The data contain about 84,000 clones, 75% to 85% of them seen just once; the ten biggest clones take up 29%. The V segment lost 4 bases and the J segment 3 bases; nucleotides outside the gene matches: 4. CDR3 length: 13 amino acids. Germline loops: CDR1 SGHRS, CDR2 YFSETQ. The data stem from a study of blood T cell repertoires in COVID-19. Study in general: Italy, Spain and the United States were the sources of the convalescent and acute COVID-19 samples. Nucleic acid was either cDNA or gDNA, and it came from T cells, B-cell-depleted T cells, or PBMCs.

The TCR originated in a woman at least 80 years old with acute or convalescent COVID-19. Sequencing was carried out using peripheral blood. The chain uses TRBV5-1 and TRBJ2-7; 7 bases are a match to TRBD2. The CDR3 loop reads CASSPRGDYEQYF. DNA for the CDR3: TGCGCCAGCAGCCCACGGGGGGACTACGAGCAGTACTTC.